One sample yielded the 21 T cell receptor beta chains listed below, sequenced in a study of blood T cell repertoires in COVID-19. Clones were read by immunoSEQ multiplex PCR, and TCRdb kept only the in-frame ones, dropping some. The profile shows under 200,000 clones, roughly 88% of them singletons. The sample was PBMCs or T cells enriched from blood (not recorded which). These receptors were collected from a woman aged 60 to 75 who had recovered from COVID-19.

V and J are TRBV6-5 and TRBJ1-1, with a possible D match to TRBD1 (5 bases). The V end was cut by 6 bases, the J end by 1 base, with 9 bases between. This CDR3 has 13 amino acids. Looked up from germline, CDR1 is MNHEY and CDR2 is SVGAGI. The CDR3 DNA reads as TGTGCCAGCAGGAAGACAGCGAACACTGAAGCTTTCTTT. It encodes CASRKTANTEAFF.

The chain joins TRBV30 to TRBJ1-6; D is unresolved. Trimming shortened V by 2 bases and J by 4 bases, and 15 bases separated the two germline ends. Germline lookup yields CDR1 GTSNPN and CDR2 SVGIG (reference sequence). This CDR3 has 16 amino acids. CDR3 amino acids: CAWSSPMREYNSPLHF. In DNA form, the CDR3 reads TGTGCCTGGAGTTCGCCAATGCGGGAGTATAATTCACCCCTCCACTTT.

This chain connects TRBV18 to TRBJ1-2; weak D call: TRBD1 (5 bases). The CDR3 covers 15 residues. V was shortened by 4 bases and J by 0 bases, with 12 bases between the two germline ends. The germline gives CDR1 KGHSH, CDR2 LQKENI. The CDR3 bases are TGTGCCAGCTCACTCGACAGAGACGCTAACTATGGCTACACCTTC. Amino acids: CASSLDRDANYGYTF.

The rearrangement links TRBV5-1 to TRBJ1-2; D gene uncertain. CDR1 is SGHRS and CDR2 is YFSETQ in the germline V gene. V was pared by 3 bases and J by 6 bases, with 15 bases between. The CDR3 runs 14 residues. The CDR3 DNA sequence: TGCGCCAGCAGCTCTGGATGGTTGCGGGATGGCTACACCTTC. It encodes CASSSGWLRDGYTF.

The chain links TRBV10-2 to TRBJ2-7; 11 bases fit TRBD1. This CDR3 region has 13 residues. Germline values: CDR1 WSHSY, CDR2 SAAADI. Germline trimming cut 10 bases from V and 6 bases from J; bases unmatched to any gene: 8. DNA for the CDR3: TGCGCCACCGGACAGGGGGCAGGAGGCGAGCAGTACTTC. The encoded protein is CATGQGAGGEQYF.

The chain combines TRBV19 with TRBJ2-4; 8 bases agree with TRBD2. The CDR3 is 16 residues long. From germline, CDR1 is LNHDA and CDR2 SQIVND (reference sequence). V shed 5 bases and J 1 base; nucleotides not matched to a gene: 7. CDR3 region: CASSRVAGSAKNIQYF. In DNA, the CDR3 is TGTGCCAGTAGTCGGGTAGCGGGGTCTGCCAAAAACATTCAGTACTTC.

The chain uses TRBV4-2 and TRBJ2-7; 11 bases agree with TRBD2. Trimming took 1 base from V and 6 from J; bases not matched to a gene: 5. This CDR3 spans 15 amino acids. Germline V gene data show CDR1 as LGHNA and CDR2 as YNFKEQ. DNA of the CDR3: TGTGCCAGCAGCCAAGTACTAGCGGGAGACGTCGAGCAGTACTTC. Translating gives CASSQVLAGDVEQYF.

J is TRBJ1-6 and V is TRBV30, with a tentative D call TRBD1 (6 bases). Germline-derived CDR1 and CDR2 are GTSNPN and SVGIG (reference sequence). This CDR3 spans 16 amino acids. Trimming stripped 3 bases from V and 1 base from J, with 13 bases between. The CDR3 loop is CAWSAGAFSYNSPLHF. For the CDR3, the DNA is TGTGCCTGGAGCGCAGGGGCCTTTTCCTATAATTCACCCCTCCACTTT.

V is TRBV5-4 and J is TRBJ2-3, with 11 bases fitting TRBD2. The CDR3 covers 16 residues. Unmatched junction bases numbered 5, after V lost 0 bases and J lost 5 bases. Germline CDR1 reads SGHNT; CDR2 reads YYREEE (reference sequence). CDR3: CASSLALAGGVDTQYF. Written as DNA, the CDR3 is TGTGCCAGCAGCTTGGCCCTAGCGGGGGGCGTAGATACGCAGTATTTT.

As for this clone: This CDR3 is also generated by other DNA sequences in the sample. The chain carries TRBV9 and TRBJ2-3; the D is unclear. V gave up 1 base and J gave up 0 bases, with 3 bases separating them. The CDR3 length is 13 residues. CDR1 is SGDLS and CDR2 is YYNGEE in the germline V gene. CDR3 DNA: TGTGCCAGCAGCGTACTTAGCACAGATACGCAGTATTTT. Its protein is CASSVLSTDTQYF.

The CDR3 bases are TGCGCCAGCAGCTCGACAGGGTTATCCTCTGGGGCCAACGTCCTGACTTTC. It is translated as CASSSTGLSSGANVLTF. The rearrangement links TRBV5-1 to TRBJ2-6; 7 bases map to TRBD1. The J segment lost 0 bases and the V segment lost 3 bases, leaving 6 bases of the junction unmatched. CDR1 and CDR2 from the germline V gene are SGHRS and YFSETQ. The CDR3 extends over 17 amino acids. Looking up the rest from reference TRBV5-1 and TRBJ2-6 gives the full variable domain: KAGVTQTPRYLIKTRGQQVTLSCSPISGHRSVSWYQQTPGQGLQFLFEYFSETQRNKGNFPGRFSGRQFSNSRSEMNVSTLELGDSALYLCASSSTGLSSGANVLTFGAGSRLTVL.

The chain joins TRBV19 to TRBJ1-4; D unresolved. This CDR3 contains 10 residues. Trimming took off 10 bases at V and 8 bases at J, with 8 bases between the two ends. The germline V gene encodes CDR1 LNHDA and CDR2 SQIVND (reference sequence). The CDR3 sequence is CATRGEKLFF. The CDR3 DNA reads as TGTGCCACCCGAGGCGAAAAACTGTTTTTT. Variable domain in full (rest from reference TRBV19 and TRBJ1-4): DGGITQSPKYLFRKEGQNVTLSCEQNLNHDAMYWYRQDPGQGLRLIYYSQIVNDFQKGDIAEGYSVSREKKESFPLTVTSAQKNPTAFYLCATRGEKLFFGSGTQLSVL.

This clone occurred once. The gene calls are TRBV9 and TRBJ2-7, with 8 nucleotides matching TRBD1. V lost 4 bases, J lost 6 bases, and 9 bases stayed unmatched. This CDR3 region has 14 residues. In germline, CDR1 is SGDLS, CDR2 YYNGEE. The CDR3 reads CASSPDRVVSEQYF. The CDR3 DNA reads TGTGCCAGCAGCCCGGACAGGGTGGTGTCCGAGCAGTACTTC.

The genes are TRBV27 and TRBJ2-7, with TRBD1 matching over 8 bases. The CDR3 has 18 amino acids. Germline CDR1 is MNHEY and CDR2 is SMNVEV (reference sequence). V lost 7 bases, J lost 5 bases, and 22 bases stayed unmatched. The CDR3 reads CASTLPETGELTAHEQYF. CDR3 nucleotide sequence: TGTGCCAGCACCCTACCCGAGACAGGGGAGTTAACAGCTCACGAGCAGTACTTC.

The chain employs TRBV12-5 and TRBJ2-7, with D perhaps TRBD1 (5 bases). In germline, CDR1 is LGHNT, CDR2 FRNRAP. The ends were cut back, 9 bases at V and 2 bases at J, with 11 bases in the middle. The CDR3 runs to 12 residues. The CDR3 spells CASTDTAYEQYF. CDR3 nucleotide sequence: TGTGCTAGCACGGACACAGCCTACGAGCAGTACTTC.

The J gene is TRBJ1-6, the V gene TRBV15, with D possibly TRBD1 on 5 matching bases. Germline values: CDR1 LNHNV, CDR2 YYDKDF (reference sequence). The CDR3 is made up of 13 amino acids. The CDR3 coding sequence is TGTGCAACCCAAAGGGGTAATAATTCACCCCTCCACTTT. Protein: CATQRGNNSPLHF.

This chain uses TRBV18 with TRBJ1-2; 10 bases line up with TRBD1. CDR1 is KGHSH and CDR2 is LQKENI in the germline V gene. V dropped 5 bases and J dropped 8; count of bases not matched to a gene: 5. The CDR3 runs 13 residues. This CDR3 reads CASSVDRGPGYTF. The CDR3 bases are TGTGCCAGCTCAGTTGACAGGGGGCCCGGCTACACCTTC.

The chain uses TRBV3-1 (or the pseudogene TRBV3-2) and TRBJ2-3; 7 nucleotides align to TRBD2. The germline V gene encodes CDR1 LGHDT and CDR2 YNNKEL (reference sequence). V was clipped by 2 bases and J by 1 base; unmatched bases: 9. This CDR3 comprises 17 residues. Here the CDR3 DNA reads TGTGCCAGCAGCCAACGCCCTCTTACTAGCGGCACAGATACGCAGTATTTT. Protein: CASSQRPLTSGTDTQYF.

This chain links TRBV6-1 with TRBJ1-1; D is undetermined. The CDR3 is 14 amino acids. Germline values: CDR1 MNHNS, CDR2 SASEGT. V was pared by 3 bases and J by 6 bases, with 14 bases between. Here the CDR3 reads CASSDSIVLPEAFF. CDR3 bases: TGTGCCAGCAGTGATAGTATAGTCCTCCCTGAAGCTTTCTTT.

J is TRBJ1-4 and V is TRBV6-2 or TRBV6-3; 9 nucleotides align to TRBD1. Germline V CDR1 and CDR2: MNHEY, SVGEGT. Trimming at V came to 2 bases and at J to 8 bases, leaving 12 bases not matched to a gene. The CDR3 contains 17 residues. CDR3 sequence (DNA): TGTGCCAGCAGTTACGGGGGACAGGGCTCGGTGAGGGAAAAACTGTTTTTT. It is translated as CASSYGGQGSVREKLFF.

The V gene is TRBV27, the J gene TRBJ1-6, with D perhaps matching TRBD1 (5 bases). CDR3 size: 15 residues. Germline CDR1 MNHEY, CDR2 SMNVEV (reference sequence). V was trimmed by 1 base and J by 8 bases, leaving 12 bases between them. CDR3 bases: TGTGCCAGCAGTTTATTATCCCAGGGCGATTCACCCCTCCACTTT. Amino acids: CASSLLSQGDSPLHF.